This TCR beta chain was retrieved from a study of blood T cell repertoires in COVID-19 (TCRdb year 2020). About the investigation overall: The collaborator samples originated in the United States, Italy and Spain and spanned the acute and convalescent phases of COVID-19. The prospective study material was composed of cDNA or gDNA derived from T cells, B-cell-depleted T cells, or PBMCs. Deeply sampled blood TCRbeta repertoires from subjects exposed to, actively infected with, or recovered from COVID-19 were included in the dataset. A freely available public database, intended as a resource for researchers studying the immune response to SARS-CoV-2, is where the repertoires were released. Samples came from the ongoing ImmuneRACE study (first 160 participants) plus 1,254 subjects from 6 global collaborators. A de-identified subject ID, COVID-19 status, age in years and sex were almost always included in the sample metadata. Where available, HLA class I and class II types were taken from metadata supplied by the sample provider and were not determined by assay-based typing. Findings and caveats that apply to the study as a whole: How much clinical and demographic metadata was included differed by source and by participant, and the metadata was provided uncurated.

TCRbeta CDR3 regions were amplified from genomic DNA by means of the immunoSEQ Assay, a bias-controlled multiplex PCR. In the authors' own workflow: Within the assay, amplification of reference gene primers was used to estimate how many nucleated cells each sample contained. To quantify the absolute abundance of each unique TCRbeta CDR3 rearrangement, sequence reads were collapsed and filtered. Productive Simpson clonality was computed per sample as the square root of Simpson's diversity index over productive rearrangements. TCRdb took this table from immuneACCESS and kept in-frame rearrangements with V and J called. Such tables lack part of the clones; where checked against another copy, unresolved V genes explain under half of the gap, and the rest is unexplained. Clonal size and the V and J genes are those of that table, whereas D and trimming came from the DNA. The sample has tens of thousands of clones on record, 84% of them singletons. The ten largest clonotypes hold about 10% of the sample.

The collaborating institutions used their own protocols to collect whole blood in K2EDTA tubes. For TCRbeta analysis, collaborators shipped samples in one of three forms: frozen whole blood, isolated PBMCs, or DNA extracted from either of those sample types. CDR1 and CDR2, per the germline V gene, are MDHEN and SYDVKM. Germline trimming: 5 bases from V, 1 base from J; junction bases outside gene matches: 6. From its cysteine to its phenylalanine, the CDR3 spans 16 amino acids. Of the read, only the CDR3 DNA is kept; its 48 bases are in frame from base 1. Comment on this clone: Its antigen has not been determined. Base-call qualities are not available, and no considerably larger clone is one nucleotide away.

This receptor was obtained from a man in his sixties with acute or convalescent COVID-19. The V gene is TRBV28 and the J gene is TRBJ2-4; 9 nucleotides in the junction match TRBD1. The sequenced sample consisted of peripheral blood. The CDR3 reads as follows: CASSDGTGSAKNIQYF. The sequence in DNA is TGTGCCAGCAGTGATGGGACAGGGTCGGCCAAAAACATTCAGTACTTC.